This TCR beta chain was captured by sequencing in a study of T cell repertoires in cytomegalovirus infection. At the level of the study: Evidence of both CMV infection and a matching HLA type came from public TCR beta signatures. Study-wide findings and caveats: Frequencies of public TCR beta families were cumulated, and this identified carriers of CMV plus the relevant HLA.

Each CDR3 protein is one row after TCRdb ran MiXCR on the reads. The sample lists about 68,000 distinct CDR3 sequences, 20% to 25% occurring once. This clonotype was counted ten times or more. As yet, its antigen is unknown. Looked up from germline, CDR1 is SGHTA and CDR2 is FQGNSA. The CDR3 has 15 residues. Trimming left V 2 bases short and J 0 bases short, with 8 bases between. Input material: PBMCs, sequenced either directly or after in vitro stimulation (not recorded which). This chain joins TRBV7-2 and TRBJ2-1; no clear D. The receptor comes from a human donor in good health (CMV status not recorded). Some clones in this sample may be carry-over from other donors' samples. The CDR3 here is CASSLMRTSYNEQFF. CDR3 coding DNA: TGTGCCAGCAGCTTAATGCGGACCTCCTACAATGAGCAGTTCTTC.